This is a list of T cell receptor beta chains from one sample in a study of molecular identifiers for immune sequencing clone quantification. TCRdb re-analysed the PCR reads in MiXCR, keeping a single row per CDR3 protein. The sample carries 20,000 to 25,000 distinct CDR3 sequences, roughly 18% recorded once. The sample was naive CD8+ T cells from blood, with Jurkat cell RNA spiked in. Source of these receptors: a human donor in good health. Some libraries in this study had Jurkat cell RNA spiked in. The conserved cysteine and the conserved F or W are not part of the CDR3 here.

>TRBJ1-5|TRBV5-5
ASSLDFGLGHQPQH
>TRBJ2-5|TRBV4-3
ASSLNLQGAGETQY
>TRBJ2-7|TRBV18
ASSPGPVEQY
>TRBJ2-2|TRBV21-1
ASHYPAPGELF
>TRBJ2-1|TRBV6-2/TRBV6-3
ASSFSMANEQF
>TRBJ1-5|TRBV20-1
SASEQGARGNQPQH
>TRBJ1-5|TRBV19
ASSIALEMPQH
>TRBJ2-1|TRBV4-3
ASSQDDGSYNEQF
>TRBJ2-3|TRBV20-1
SAREGLGADTQY
>TRBJ2-7|TRBV10-3
AISETDRNPQY
>TRBJ2-5|TRBV7-6
ASSSRETQY
>TRBJ1-1|TRBV25-1
ASSTRQDMSTEAF
>TRBJ1-1|TRBV2
ASSETGGGTEAF
>TRBJ2-3|TRBV6-2/TRBV6-3
ASSYPPRGGNTDTQY
>TRBJ2-2|TRBV9
ASSARSGERDTGELF